The 7 T cell receptor beta chains below come from one sample, sequenced in a study of T-cell reconstitution after alpha-beta-depleted transplantation in children. Unique molecular identifiers featured in how the TCRbeta library was prepared. TCRdb reprocessed the PCR reads with MiXCR, giving one entry per CDR3 protein. The sample has 400,000 to 550,000 distinct CDR3 sequences; about 10% are singletons. The sequences come from PBMCs, collected before TCRalphabeta/CD19-depleted stem cell transplant. The origin of the receptors is a child aged 2-15 years with inherited bone marrow failure, due to receive a stem cell transplant.

The genes are TRBV7-8 and TRBJ2-1; 8 nucleotides align to TRBD2. Germline V gene sequence: CDR1 SGHVS, CDR2 FQNEAQ. Trimming took 0 bases from V and 0 from J; bases not matched to a gene: 13. CDR3 length: 20 residues. Written as DNA, the CDR3 is TGTGCCAGCAGCTTAGCGGTGTTAAGCGGGAGTACTCCCTCCTACAATGAGCAGTTCTTC. Protein sequence: CASSLAVLSGSTPSYNEQFF.

The genes are TRBV2 and TRBJ1-2, with D possibly being TRBD1 (6 bases). V was pared by 0 bases and J by 7 bases, with 18 bases between. Germline lookup yields CDR1 SNHLY and CDR2 FYNNEI. The CDR3 is made up of 16 amino acids. The CDR3 DNA sequence: TGTGCCAGCAGTGAAGCACTCTCGGGGGGCGCAGGTGGCTACACCTTC. As protein: CASSEALSGGAGGYTF.

Many counts were recorded for this clonotype. The rearrangement uses TRBV6-1 and TRBJ2-6, with D tentatively TRBD1 (5 bases). Germline CDR1 reads MNHNS; CDR2 reads SASEGT. Trimming pared 8 bases from V and 0 bases from J, leaving 11 bases between. The CDR3 has 15 residues. The CDR3 is CASAGSLSGANVLTF. CDR3 bases: TGTGCCAGCGCAGGGTCCCTCTCTGGGGCCAACGTCCTGACTTTC.

This clonotype was recorded at least ten times. The chain carries TRBV2 and TRBJ2-7; D perhaps matches TRBD1 (5 bases). Germline V CDR1 and CDR2: SNHLY, FYNNEI. Trimming cost V 8 bases and J 0 bases, with 14 bases left between them. The CDR3 totals 14 residues. The CDR3 DNA follows: TGTGCCAGCCGGCTCAGGGTGGGCTCCTACGAGCAGTACTTC. Its protein product is CASRLRVGSYEQYF.

This clonotype showed up many times. The CDR3 region is CSATRGQTSTDTQYF. For the CDR3, the DNA is TGCAGTGCTACCCGTGGGCAGACCAGCACAGATACGCAGTATTTT. The gene calls are TRBV20-1 and TRBJ2-3, with no clear D. This CDR3 is built from 15 residues. The V gene lost 4 bases and the J gene lost 0 bases, with 14 bases spanning the gap. Germline loops: CDR1 DFQATT, CDR2 SNEGSKA (reference sequence).

This clonotype has a count of ten or more. J is TRBJ2-7 and V is TRBV24-1; D is perhaps TRBD2 (5 bases). V was shortened by 6 bases and J by 2 bases, with 10 bases between the two germline ends. The CDR3 contains 13 residues. The germline gives CDR1 KGHDR, CDR2 SFDVKD. CDR3 in DNA: TGTGCCACCAGTCTTACGGGGACCTACGAGCAGTACTTC. Amino acid sequence: CATSLTGTYEQYF.

This clonotype has at least ten counts. V is TRBV27 and J is TRBJ2-5; 8 positions agree with TRBD1. CDR1 is MNHEY, CDR2 SMNVEV, per germline (reference sequence). With 2 bases clipped from V and 7 bases from J, the junction kept 3 bases outside the gene matches. The CDR3 consists of 13 residues. The chain's CDR3 is CASSLGTGGTQYF. CDR3 coding DNA: TGTGCCAGCAGTTTAGGGACAGGCGGGACCCAGTACTTC.